Here is one T cell receptor (beta chain) with its context. Treatment denoted: oral pan-JAK inhibitor, 5-10 mg twice daily. This sample is part of a study of CD8+ T cells in alopecia areata. With V trimmed by 5 bases and J by 7 bases, 8 bases remained unmatched. The CDR3 has 15 residues. In germline, CDR1 is SGHTA, CDR2 FQGNSA. Sequencing templates came from extracted RNA that was reverse transcribed into cDNA. Profiled with immunoSEQ multiplex PCR; TCRdb holds only in-frame clones, not every one. This repertoire shows fewer than 350,000 clones, nearly 60% found once; its top ten account for about 1.8%.

The gene calls are TRBV7-2 and TRBJ2-1; TRBD1 matches 10 bases. Sample: CD4+ T cells sorted from blood, taken at week 24, from a patient treated with tofacitinib. This receptor was taken from a human donor with alopecia areata. The CDR3 protein is CASSPGQGRSNEQFF. CDR3 sequence (DNA): TGTGCCAGCAGCCCGGGACAGGGGAGGTCAAATGAGCAGTTCTTC.